The subject of this entry is one TCR beta chain. The RNA, about 0.45 to 1 ug, was put through reverse transcription using random hexamers. The authors amplified TCR beta CDR3 across 54 Vbeta and 13 Jbeta using immunoSEQ multiplex PCR. TCRdb fed the immunoSEQ multiplex PCR reads into MiXCR, producing one record per CDR3 protein. Of around 200,000 distinct CDR3 sequences listed, 90% to 95% are singletons. Looked up from germline, CDR1 is MNHEY and CDR2 is SMNVEV (reference sequence). The V gene lost 2 bases and the J gene lost 1 base, with 8 bases spanning the gap. This CDR3 comprises 14 residues. This entry belongs to a study of CD8 T cells in Susac syndrome. Matching for age and sex applied to the controls, who were healthy donors. TEMRA cells were FACS-enriched, with CD8+ and CD4+ T cells isolated negatively.

This receptor was identified in a human donor in good health. This chain uses TRBV27 with TRBJ2-5; unclear D gene. The sample consisted of CD4+ T cells from PBMCs. CDR3 loop: CASSLRAAQETQYF. CDR3 DNA: TGTGCCAGCAGTTTAAGGGCAGCCCAAGAGACCCAGTACTTC.